The rows below give T cell receptor beta chains drawn from one sample of a study of response to subunit inactivated influenza vaccine. TCRdb re-derived calls from the RT-PCR reads in MiXCR, one entry per CDR3 protein. The sample contains almost 250,000 distinct CDR3 sequences, less than 15% of which appear only once. The specimen comprised non-naive T cells sorted from PBMCs, sampled 14 to 15 days before vaccination. The receptor set was obtained from a man aged 50-60 years who received an inactivated influenza vaccine. CDR3s include the opening cysteine and the closing phenylalanine or tryptophan. The D gene is left open where the match is weak. Not every row has a clone size; where given, it reads once, few, many or a size class.

TRBV15,many,NA,TRBJ1-4,CATSRPSEGGSAKLFF,TGTGCCACCAGCAGACCCTCGGAGGGGGGTTCGGCGAAACTGTTTTTT
TRBV5-1,NA,NA,TRBJ1-2,CASRDLSGDSNYGYTF,TGCGCCAGCAGGGATCTTTCAGGGGACTCTAACTATGGCTACACCTTC
TRBV2,NA,NA,TRBJ2-7,CASSAGALHGEQYF,TGTGCCAGCAGTGCAGGGGCCCTACATGGGGAGCAGTACTTC
TRBV10-3,NA,TRBD1,TRBJ2-1,CAISGADRVNEQFF,TGTGCCATCAGTGGGGCGGACAGGGTCAATGAGCAGTTCTTC
TRBV20-1,few,TRBD1,TRBJ1-1,CRANTGGSSLNTEAFF,TGCAGAGCCAACACAGGGGGCTCTTCGTTGAACACTGAAGCTTTCTTT
TRBV10-3,many,NA,TRBJ2-1,CAISESSTTGNEQFF,TGTGCCATCAGTGAAAGTTCTACTACCGGGAATGAGCAGTTCTTC
TRBV12-3/TRBV12-4,many,TRBD2,TRBJ2-1,CASSGGLAGGDNEQFF,TGTGCCAGCAGTGGGGGACTAGCGGGAGGGGACAATGAGCAGTTCTTC
TRBV7-2,NA,NA,TRBJ1-6,CASSLTGYRSYNSPLHF,TGTGCCAGCAGCCTCACGGGCTACCGCTCCTATAATTCACCCCTCCACTTT
TRBV12-5,NA,TRBD1,TRBJ1-6,CASGSDRGFNSPLHF,TGTGCTAGTGGTTCGGACAGGGGTTTTAATTCACCCCTCCACTTT
TRBV7-9,many,NA,TRBJ2-1,CASSLGPAGSSYNEQFF,TGTGCCAGCAGCTTAGGACCGGCGGGAAGCTCCTACAATGAGCAGTTCTTC
TRBV29-1,NA,NA,TRBJ1-1,CSVVGDRWGTEAFF,TGCAGCGTTGTTGGAGACAGGTGGGGCACTGAAGCTTTCTTT
TRBV20-1,few,NA,TRBJ2-3,CSATRDRLGDTQYF,TGCAGTGCTACAAGGGACCGACTGGGAGATACGCAGTATTTT
TRBV6-2/TRBV6-3,many,TRBD1,TRBJ2-3,CASKQGATDTQYF,TGTGCCAGCAAACAGGGGGCCACAGATACGCAGTATTTT
TRBV6-1,few,NA,TRBJ2-7,CASSDGRLPGSYEQYF,TGTGCCAGCAGTGATGGACGGTTACCCGGTAGTTACGAGCAGTACTTC
TRBV10-1,many,NA,TRBJ2-5,CASSEAVQGTQYF,TGCGCCAGCAGTGAAGCCGTCCAAGGGACCCAGTACTTC
TRBV4-1,few,NA,TRBJ1-5,CASSQGSIDQPQHF,TGCGCCAGCAGCCAAGGGTCCATAGATCAGCCCCAGCATTTT
TRBV28,NA,NA,TRBJ2-7,CASSLVSRSYEQYF,TGTGCCAGCAGTTTGGTCTCCCGCTCCTACGAGCAGTACTTC
TRBV4-2,NA,NA,TRBJ2-3,CASSLQPRRTPPFSTDTQYF,TGTGCCAGCAGCCTACAGCCCCGACGTACACCACCCTTTAGCACAGATACGCAGTATTTT
TRBV7-9,NA,TRBD2,TRBJ2-2,CASSLPPGGGPGELFF,TGTGCCAGCAGCTTACCCCCGGGGGGAGGCCCCGGGGAGCTGTTTTTT
TRBV2,many,NA,TRBJ2-1,CASSWTSSSYNEQFF,TGTGCCAGCAGTTGGACCAGCTCCTCCTACAATGAGCAGTTCTTC
TRBV6-5,many,NA,TRBJ2-3,CASSYSHGTDTQYF,TGTGCCAGCAGTTACTCGCACGGGACAGATACGCAGTATTTT
TRBV2,many,NA,TRBJ2-3,CASSEGQRWDTQYF,TGTGCCAGCAGTGAGGGGCAGAGGTGGGATACGCAGTATTTT
TRBV7-2,many,TRBD1,TRBJ1-5,CASSTDRDQPQHF,TGTGCCAGCAGCACCGACAGGGATCAGCCCCAGCATTTT
TRBV5-1,NA,NA,TRBJ2-1,CASSSDFASSYNEQFF,TGCGCCAGCAGCTCCGACTTCGCAAGCTCCTACAATGAGCAGTTCTTC
TRBV20-1,once,NA,TRBJ2-2,CSASEGLGELFF,TGCAGTGCGAGTGAGGGGCTCGGGGAGCTGTTTTTT
TRBV3-1,medium-sized,NA,TRBJ2-2,CASSQLTLNTGELFF,TGTGCCAGCAGCCAGCTGACTCTGAACACCGGGGAGCTGTTTTTT
TRBV5-5,NA,TRBD1,TRBJ2-1,CASSFPGQGYNEQFF,TGTGCCAGCAGTTTTCCGGGACAGGGGTACAATGAGCAGTTCTTC
TRBV28,many,TRBD2,TRBJ2-7,CASSYSGGTTRTYEQYF,TGTGCCAGCAGTTACTCGGGGGGGACAACTCGTACCTACGAGCAGTACTTC
TRBV9,NA,NA,TRBJ1-3,CASSAGAGNTIYF,TGTGCCAGCAGCGCCGGGGCTGGAAACACCATATATTTT
TRBV20-1,NA,TRBD1,TRBJ2-3,CSARDTHRGSTQYF,TGCAGTGCTAGAGATACTCACAGGGGGAGTACGCAGTATTTT
TRBV3-1,few,NA,TRBJ1-2,CASSQSGRDYGYTF,TGTGCCAGCAGCCAATCAGGAAGGGACTATGGCTACACCTTC
TRBV29-1,NA,NA,TRBJ1-3,CSVVQAGNTIYF,TGCAGCGTTGTTCAGGCTGGAAACACCATATATTTT
TRBV20-1,few,NA,TRBJ2-7,CSARDAAYEQYF,TGCAGTGCTAGAGATGCGGCCTACGAGCAGTACTTC
TRBV5-1,few,NA,TRBJ2-5,CASSLGRWETQYF,TGCGCCAGCAGCTTGGGACGTTGGGAGACCCAGTACTTC
TRBV12-3/TRBV12-4,NA,NA,TRBJ1-1,CASSSQVMNTEAFF,TGTGCCAGCAGTTCACAGGTTATGAACACTGAAGCTTTCTTT
TRBV24-1,few,TRBD1,TRBJ2-2,CATSDHVRDRGSGELFF,TGTGCCACCAGTGACCACGTCCGGGACAGGGGGTCCGGGGAGCTGTTTTTT
TRBV5-1,many,TRBD1,TRBJ1-1,CASSLAGQGTEAFF,TGCGCCAGCAGCTTGGCGGGACAGGGCACTGAAGCTTTCTTT
TRBV20-1,NA,TRBD1,TRBJ2-4,CSAAPGQGENIQYF,TGCAGTGCCGCCCCGGGACAGGGAGAAAACATTCAGTACTTC
TRBV6-2/TRBV6-3,NA,NA,TRBJ2-4,CASSYTIGKNIQYF,TGTGCCAGCAGTTACACGATCGGGAAAAACATTCAGTACTTC
TRBV14,few,TRBD2,TRBJ2-1,CASSQDISGLAGEQFF,TGTGCCAGCAGCCAAGATATTTCGGGACTAGCGGGGGAGCAGTTCTTC
TRBV29-1,few,TRBD2,TRBJ2-1,CSADGLAGANEQFF,TGCAGCGCTGACGGACTAGCGGGAGCCAATGAGCAGTTCTTC
TRBV7-2,NA,TRBD2,TRBJ2-1,CASSLGGLAGAHNEQFF,TGTGCCAGCAGCTTGGGGGGACTAGCGGGGGCCCACAATGAGCAGTTCTTC
TRBV6-6,few,NA,TRBJ1-5,CASSYSDISQHF,TGTGCCAGCAGTTACTCTGACATTTCCCAGCATTTT
TRBV6-5,many,TRBD1,TRBJ2-3,CASSYLTGDRTDTQYF,TGTGCCAGCAGTTACCTGACAGGGGATCGCACAGATACGCAGTATTTT
TRBV5-1,NA,NA,TRBJ1-6,CASSLVGGLSYNSPLHF,TGCGCCAGCAGCTTGGTCGGGGGGCTCTCCTATAATTCACCCCTCCACTTT
TRBV3-1,many,TRBD1,TRBJ1-6,CASSQGTGHNSPLHF,TGTGCCAGCAGCCAGGGGACAGGACATAATTCACCCCTCCACTTT
TRBV10-1,few,NA,TRBJ2-3,CASSEKQRDTDTQYF,TGCGCCAGCAGTGAGAAGCAAAGGGACACAGATACGCAGTATTTT
TRBV30,NA,TRBD2,TRBJ2-2,CAWMGLARTGELFF,TGTGCCTGGATGGGACTAGCCCGCACCGGGGAGCTGTTTTTT
TRBV18,once,TRBD2,TRBJ2-7,CASSPMVAGRGEQYF,TGTGCCAGCTCACCAATGGTAGCGGGAAGAGGTGAGCAGTACTTC
TRBV29-1,many,NA,TRBJ1-1,CSVSVNTEAFF,TGCAGCGTTTCGGTGAACACTGAAGCTTTCTTT
TRBV5-1,few,TRBD1,TRBJ2-3,CASSIGQGMADTQYF,TGCGCCAGCAGCATAGGACAGGGGATGGCAGATACGCAGTATTTT